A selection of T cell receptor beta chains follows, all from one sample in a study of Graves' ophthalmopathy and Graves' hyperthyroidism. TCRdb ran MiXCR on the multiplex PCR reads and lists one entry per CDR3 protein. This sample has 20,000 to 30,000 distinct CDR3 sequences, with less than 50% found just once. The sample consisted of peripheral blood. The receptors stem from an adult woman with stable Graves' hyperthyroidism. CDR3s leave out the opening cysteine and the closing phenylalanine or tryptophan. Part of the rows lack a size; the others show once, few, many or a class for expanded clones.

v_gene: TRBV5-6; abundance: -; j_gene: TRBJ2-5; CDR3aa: ASSIFGQGGTSVETQY
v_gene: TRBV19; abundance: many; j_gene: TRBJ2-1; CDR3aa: ASSIGSWAGGPEQF
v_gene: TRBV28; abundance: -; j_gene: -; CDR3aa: VSSLDLGNQPQY
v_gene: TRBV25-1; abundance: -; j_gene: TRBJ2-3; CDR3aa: ASSESGAGAGDTQY
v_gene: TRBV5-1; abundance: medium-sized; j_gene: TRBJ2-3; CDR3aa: ASRTRVADTQY
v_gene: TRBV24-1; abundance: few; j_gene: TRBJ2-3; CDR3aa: ATSDFQGCYTQY
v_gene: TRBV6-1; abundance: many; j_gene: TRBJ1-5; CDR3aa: ASSLDRSYSNQPQH
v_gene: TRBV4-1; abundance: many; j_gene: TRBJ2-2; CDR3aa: ASSLTSGNAGELF
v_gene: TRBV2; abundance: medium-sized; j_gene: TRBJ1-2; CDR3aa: ASSGQTYGYT
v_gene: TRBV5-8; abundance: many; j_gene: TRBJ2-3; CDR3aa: ASSLGTRNRGDTQY
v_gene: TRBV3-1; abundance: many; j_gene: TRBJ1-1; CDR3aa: ASSQHGNTEAF
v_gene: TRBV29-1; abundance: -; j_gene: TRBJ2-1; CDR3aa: SVEQAYEQF
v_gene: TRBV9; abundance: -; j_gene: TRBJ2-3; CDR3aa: ASSVGDSTDTQY
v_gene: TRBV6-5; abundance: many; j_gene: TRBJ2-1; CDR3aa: ASSYPPAASYNEQF
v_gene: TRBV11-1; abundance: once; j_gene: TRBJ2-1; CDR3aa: ASSLRPTGNSEQF
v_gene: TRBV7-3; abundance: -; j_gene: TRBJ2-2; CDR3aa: ASSRDYNTGELF
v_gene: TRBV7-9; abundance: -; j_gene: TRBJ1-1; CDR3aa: ASSARFGDTEAF
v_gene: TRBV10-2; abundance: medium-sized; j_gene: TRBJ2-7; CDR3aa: ASSPMGVEQY
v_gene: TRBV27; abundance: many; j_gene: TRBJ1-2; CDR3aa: ASSNPHEGDNGYT
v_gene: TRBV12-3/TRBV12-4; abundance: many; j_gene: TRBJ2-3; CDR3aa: ASSLRQGASTDTQY
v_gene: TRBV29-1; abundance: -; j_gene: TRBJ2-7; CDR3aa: SVSGQGDYEQY